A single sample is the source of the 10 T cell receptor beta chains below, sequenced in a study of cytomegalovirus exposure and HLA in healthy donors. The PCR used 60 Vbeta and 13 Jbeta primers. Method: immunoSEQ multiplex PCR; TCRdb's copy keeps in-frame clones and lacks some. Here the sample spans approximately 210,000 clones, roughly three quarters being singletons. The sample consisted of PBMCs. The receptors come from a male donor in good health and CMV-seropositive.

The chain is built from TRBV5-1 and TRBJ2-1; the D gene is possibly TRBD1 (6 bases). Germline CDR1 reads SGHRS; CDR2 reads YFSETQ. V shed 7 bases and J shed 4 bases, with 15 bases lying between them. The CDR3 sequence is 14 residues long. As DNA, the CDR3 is TGCGCCAGCCGGCCCGGACAGACATACAATGAGCAGTTCTTC. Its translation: CASRPGQTYNEQFF. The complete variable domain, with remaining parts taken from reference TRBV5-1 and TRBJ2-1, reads KAGVTQTPRYLIKTRGQQVTLSCSPISGHRSVSWYQQTPGQGLQFLFEYFSETQRNKGNFPGRFSGRQFSNSRSEMNVSTLELGDSALYLCASRPGQTYNEQFFGPGTRLTVL.

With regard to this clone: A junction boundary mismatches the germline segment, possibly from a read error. This chain's CDR3 is CASSPPRDRVFNEQFF. The DNA for the CDR3 is TGTGCCAGCTCCCCACCCCGGGACAGGGTTTTCAATGAGCAGTTCTTC. The chain links TRBV18 to TRBJ2-1, with 9 nucleotides matching TRBD1. This CDR3 is 16 amino acids long. Germline V CDR1 and CDR2: KGHSH, LQKENI.

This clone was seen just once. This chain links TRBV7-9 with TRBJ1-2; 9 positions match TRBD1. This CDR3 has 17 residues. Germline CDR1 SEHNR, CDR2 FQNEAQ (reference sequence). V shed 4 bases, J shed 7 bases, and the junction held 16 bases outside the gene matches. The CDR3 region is CASSSESVTGGSSGYTF. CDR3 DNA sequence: TGTGCCAGCAGCTCCGAAAGCGTTACAGGGGGCTCTAGTGGCTACACCTTC. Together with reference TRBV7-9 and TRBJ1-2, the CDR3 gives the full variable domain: DTGVSQNPRHKITKRGQNVTFRCDPISEHNRLYWYRQTLGQGPEFLTYFQNEAQLEKSRLLSDRFSAERPKGSFSTLEIQRTEQGDSAMYLCASSSESVTGGSSGYTFGSGTRLTVV.

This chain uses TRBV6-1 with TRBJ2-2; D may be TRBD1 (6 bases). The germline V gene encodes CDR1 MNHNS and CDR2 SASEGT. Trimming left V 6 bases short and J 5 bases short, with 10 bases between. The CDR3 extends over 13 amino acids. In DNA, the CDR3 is TGTGCCAGCAGGAGGACAGATACCGGGGAGCTGTTTTTT. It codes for CASRRTDTGELFF.

The CDR3 DNA is TGTGCCAGCAGCTTGTCTTTGGCGGGGAGTACCGATGAGCAGTTCTTC. Translated: CASSLSLAGSTDEQFF. The genes are TRBV5-5 and TRBJ2-1; D perhaps matches TRBD2 (6 bases). V dropped 1 base and J dropped 8 bases, with 19 bases sitting between them. This CDR3 spans 16 amino acids. Germline loops: CDR1 SGHKS, CDR2 YYEKEE (reference sequence).

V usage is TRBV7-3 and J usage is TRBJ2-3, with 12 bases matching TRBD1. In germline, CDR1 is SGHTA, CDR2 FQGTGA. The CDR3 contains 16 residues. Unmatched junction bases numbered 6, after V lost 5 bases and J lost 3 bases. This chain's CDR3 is CASSPGTGGATDTQYF. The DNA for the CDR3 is TGTGCCAGCAGCCCGGGGACAGGGGGCGCGACAGATACGCAGTATTTT.

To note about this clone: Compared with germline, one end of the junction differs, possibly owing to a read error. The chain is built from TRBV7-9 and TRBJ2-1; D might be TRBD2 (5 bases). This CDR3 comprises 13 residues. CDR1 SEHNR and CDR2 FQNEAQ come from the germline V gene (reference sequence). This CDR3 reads CSSSLPEGGEQFF. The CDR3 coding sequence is TGTTCCAGCAGCTTACCTGAAGGAGGTGAGCAGTTCTTC.

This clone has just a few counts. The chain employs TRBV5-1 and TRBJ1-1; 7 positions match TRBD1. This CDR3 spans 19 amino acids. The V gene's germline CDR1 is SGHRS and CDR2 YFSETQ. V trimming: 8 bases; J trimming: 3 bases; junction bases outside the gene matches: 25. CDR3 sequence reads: CASLPFIGTGVMGYTEAFF. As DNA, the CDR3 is TGCGCCAGTCTTCCCTTCATTGGTACAGGGGTCATGGGGTACACTGAAGCTTTCTTT.

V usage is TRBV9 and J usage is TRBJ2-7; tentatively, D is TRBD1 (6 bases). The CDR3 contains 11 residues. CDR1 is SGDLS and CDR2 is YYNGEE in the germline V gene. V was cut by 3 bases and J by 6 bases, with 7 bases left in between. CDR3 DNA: TGTGCCAGCAGCGCAGGGGTCGAGCAGTACTTC. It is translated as CASSAGVEQYF.

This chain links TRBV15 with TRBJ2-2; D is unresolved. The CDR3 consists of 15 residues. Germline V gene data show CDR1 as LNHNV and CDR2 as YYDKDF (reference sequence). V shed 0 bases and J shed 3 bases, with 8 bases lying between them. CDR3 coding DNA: TGTGCCACCAGCAGAGATGCCCAGTACACCGGGGAGCTGTTTTTT. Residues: CATSRDAQYTGELFF.